This record covers a single TCR beta chain. The sample comes from a study of shared clonotypes between healthy human individuals. Clones were sequenced by immunoSEQ multiplex PCR, and TCRdb holds only the in-frame ones, with some missing. The profile covers approximately 500,000 clones, with nearly 80% appearing a single time and around 13% taken by the ten largest. The V gene's germline CDR1 is MNHNY and CDR2 SVGAGI (reference sequence). The CDR3 totals 14 residues. V was shortened by 2 bases and J by 1 base, with 8 bases between the two germline ends. The source material was PBMCs. This sequence joins TRBV6-6 and TRBJ1-1; perhaps TRBD1 as D (5 bases). This receptor was obtained from a woman aged 35 to 49 in good health. Some clones in this sample may be carry-over from other donors' samples. The CDR3: CASSYGASNTEAFF. The DNA for the CDR3 is TGTGCCAGCAGTTACGGGGCCTCGAACACTGAAGCTTTCTTT.